Below are 30 T cell receptor beta chains sequenced from a single sample in a study of spatial heterogeneity in lung cancer. TCRdb redid the calling of the 5' RACE reads with MiXCR, one entry per CDR3 protein. The data contain tens of thousands of distinct CDR3 sequences, approximately 12% of them singletons. The sample's time point: sample taken at primary tumor resection. In each case, whole RNA from tumor, nontumor lung or frozen PBMC was sequenced unsorted. This material consisted of PBMCs, taken at surgery. Receptor source: a male donor with early-stage non-small cell lung cancer.

This clonotype ranks as medium-sized (0.01 to 0.1%). V usage is TRBV12-3 or TRBV12-4 and J usage is TRBJ2-2; D possibly uses TRBD1 or TRBD2 (5 bases each). V gave up 6 bases and J gave up 4 bases, with 18 bases separating them. CDR3 length equals 16 residues. CDR3 loop: CASSASGTFGTGELFF. For the CDR3, the DNA is TGTGCCAGCAGCGCATCCGGGACCTTTGGCACCGGGGAGCTGTTTTTT.

This clonotype was counted many times. CDR3 nucleotide sequence: TGTGCCAGCAGCACTACAGGGGGCGGCACTGAAGCTTTCTTT. Translation: CASSTTGGGTEAFF. V and J are TRBV7-3 and TRBJ1-1, with TRBD1 matching 9 bases. With 5 bases clipped from V and 4 bases from J, the junction kept 5 bases outside the gene matches. CDR1 and CDR2 from the germline V gene are SGHTA and FQGTGA. The CDR3 is 14 amino acids.

By share of the sample, this clonotype is medium-sized. The V gene is TRBV27, the J gene TRBJ2-3; D is uncertain. CDR3 length equals 15 residues. The germline V gene has CDR1 MNHEY and CDR2 SMNVEV (reference sequence). The ends were cut back, 9 bases at V and 1 base at J, with 17 bases in the middle. In nucleotides, the CDR3 is TGTGCCAGTTCGTCCGTTACCTTGGGCACAGATACGCAGTATTTT. It is translated as CASSSVTLGTDTQYF.

This clonotype was counted a few times. V usage is TRBV19 and J usage is TRBJ2-1; the match to TRBD1 covers 9 bases. Germline V gene data show CDR1 as LNHDA and CDR2 as SQIVND (reference sequence). V shed 3 bases and J 4 bases; nucleotides not matched to a gene: 7. CDR3 length: 16 residues. Here the CDR3 reads CASSIGSGTGYNEQFF. DNA for the CDR3: TGTGCCAGTAGTATTGGTTCCGGGACAGGGTACAATGAGCAGTTCTTC.

The chain couples TRBV14 to TRBJ1-2; D is uncertain. The V gene lost 0 bases and the J gene lost 3 bases, with 11 bases spanning the gap. The germline V gene has CDR1 SGHDN and CDR2 FVKESK. This CDR3 has 15 amino acids. The DNA of the CDR3 is TGTGCCAGCAGCCAAGATCCCAGGCCACACTATGGCTACACCTTC. Translated: CASSQDPRPHYGYTF.

This clonotype was detected a few times. CDR3 sequence (DNA): TGTGCCAGTAGGGGGGGACGGGCCCCCTACGAGCAGTACTTC. It specifies CASRGGRAPYEQYF. The chain couples TRBV19 to TRBJ2-7; weak D call: TRBD2 (6 bases). Germline CDR1 is LNHDA and CDR2 is SQIVND (reference sequence). V dropped 6 bases and J dropped 2 bases, with 14 bases sitting between them. This CDR3 contains 14 residues. Using reference TRBV19 and TRBJ2-7 for the parts outside the CDR3, the full variable domain is DGGITQSPKYLFRKEGQNVTLSCEQNLNHDAMYWYRQDPGQGLRLIYYSQIVNDFQKGDIAEGYSVSREKKESFPLTVTSAQKNPTAFYLCASRGGRAPYEQYFGPGTRLTVT.

The CDR3 reads CSTQSGGTVTEAFF. CDR3 coding DNA: TGCAGTACCCAGTCTGGGGGGACGGTCACTGAAGCTTTCTTT. The chain recombines TRBV20-1 with TRBJ1-1, with D tentatively TRBD1 (5 bases). CDR3 length: 14 residues. Germline CDR1 DFQATT, CDR2 SNEGSKA (reference sequence). Trimming left V 8 bases short and J 4 bases short, with 20 bases between.

The rearrangement joins TRBV5-1 to TRBJ2-1; TRBD2 matches 7 bases. Germline V lookup: CDR1 SGHRS, CDR2 YFSETQ. The CDR3 is 16 amino acids. The V segment lost 1 base and the J segment 3 bases; nucleotides outside the gene matches: 7. The CDR3 reads CASSLSSQRGYNEQFF. In DNA form, the CDR3 reads TGCGCCAGCAGCTTGAGCAGCCAGCGGGGCTACAATGAGCAGTTCTTC.

Written as DNA, the CDR3 is TGTGCCAGCAGTTTAGCCGGGGGGCCCACCGGCACAGATACGCAGTATTTT. Translation: CASSLAGGPTGTDTQYF. V gene TRBV28 combines with J gene TRBJ2-3; weak D call: TRBD2 (7 bases). The CDR3 runs to 17 residues. Trimming took off 2 bases at V and 1 base at J, with 16 bases between the two ends. Germline lookup yields CDR1 MDHEN and CDR2 SYDVKM.

J is TRBJ1-6 and V is TRBV5-4, with D unresolved. The V gene's germline CDR1 is SGHNT and CDR2 YYREEE (reference sequence). This CDR3 spans 14 amino acids. Trimming stripped 4 bases from V and 9 bases from J, with 14 bases between. The CDR3 DNA reads TGTGCCAGCAGCCAAGACCGGGGTACTTCACCCCTCCACTTT. It codes for CASSQDRGTSPLHF.

The V gene is TRBV20-1, the J gene TRBJ2-4; 8 nucleotides match TRBD2. Per the germline V gene, CDR1 is DFQATT and CDR2 is SNEGSKA (reference sequence). This CDR3 comprises 14 residues. J was trimmed by 1 base and V by 5 bases; bases with no gene match: 4. The CDR3 DNA sequence: TGCAGTGCTGTGACGGGGGGGGCCAAAAACATTCAGTACTTC. Translating gives CSAVTGGAKNIQYF.

This chain joins TRBV28 and TRBJ1-4; D gene unclear. V gave up 4 bases and J gave up 4 bases, with 10 bases separating them. Germline loops: CDR1 MDHEN, CDR2 SYDVKM. This CDR3 spans 14 amino acids. The DNA for the CDR3 is TGTGCCAGCAGTTCAGACATGAGTAATGAAAAACTGTTTTTT. Encoded protein: CASSSDMSNEKLFF.

This clonotype was detected once. V gene TRBV6-6 combines with J gene TRBJ2-3, with 8 bases fitting TRBD1. This CDR3 has 15 residues. CDR1 is MNHNY and CDR2 is SVGAGI in the germline V gene (reference sequence). The V segment lost 6 bases and the J segment 1 base; nucleotides outside the gene matches: 6. The CDR3 region is CASSLQDRGTDTQYF. The DNA for the CDR3 is TGTGCCAGCAGCCTGCAGGACAGGGGCACAGATACGCAGTATTTT.

The sample holds a few counts of this clonotype. The rearrangement links TRBV12-3 or TRBV12-4 to TRBJ2-3; 14 bases align to TRBD2. There are 14 residues in the CDR3. The V gene end was trimmed by 5 bases and the J gene end by 7 bases; junction bases not matched to a gene: 2. CDR3 sequence (DNA): TGTGCCAGCAGTGGGACTAGCGGGGGTTATACGCAGTATTTT. Residues: CASSGTSGGYTQYF.

This clonotype was counted a few times. The chain is built from TRBV7-9 and TRBJ2-3; D is unresolved. The germline V and J ends were trimmed by 3 bases and 2 bases, with 12 bases remaining between them. This CDR3 is 15 amino acids long. The germline V gene encodes CDR1 SEHNR and CDR2 FQNEAQ (reference sequence). The CDR3 sequence is CASSFWRSYTDTQYF. The CDR3 DNA reads TGTGCCAGCAGCTTTTGGCGTAGTTACACAGATACGCAGTATTTT.

J is TRBJ2-7 and V is TRBV5-4; 9 bases align to TRBD2. The J segment lost 0 bases and the V segment lost 1 base, leaving 2 bases of the junction unmatched. This CDR3 region has 15 residues. The germline CDR1 and CDR2 sequences are SGHNT and YYREEE (reference sequence). The CDR3 region is CASSLRLADSYEQYF. CDR3 nucleotides: TGTGCCAGCAGCTTGAGACTAGCGGACTCCTACGAGCAGTACTTC.

J is TRBJ2-5 and V is TRBV19; the match to TRBD1 covers 10 bases. The V gene end was trimmed by 5 bases and the J gene end by 4 bases; junction bases not matched to a gene: 7. Germline V gene lookup returns CDR1 LNHDA and CDR2 SQIVND (reference sequence). The CDR3 runs 15 residues. This CDR3 reads CASSARQGAGETQYF. The CDR3 nucleotides read TGTGCCAGTAGTGCCAGACAGGGGGCTGGAGAGACCCAGTACTTC.

This clonotype came up a few times. The rearrangement joins TRBV5-1 to TRBJ1-1; 7 bases match TRBD1. The CDR3 consists of 15 residues. After removal of 6 bases from V and 4 bases from J, the junction contained 12 bases not matched to a gene. Germline-derived CDR1 and CDR2 are SGHRS and YFSETQ. CDR3 nucleotides: TGCGCCAGCACCCCTGGGCAGGGGGTTTTCACTGAAGCTTTCTTT. Protein: CASTPGQGVFTEAFF. Complete variable domain (other parts from reference TRBV5-1 and TRBJ1-1): KAGVTQTPRYLIKTRGQQVTLSCSPISGHRSVSWYQQTPGQGLQFLFEYFSETQRNKGNFPGRFSGRQFSNSRSEMNVSTLELGDSALYLCASTPGQGVFTEAFFGQGTRLTVV.

The chain employs TRBV5-6 and TRBJ2-4, with a weak D call TRBD1 (5 bases). The CDR3 length is 13 residues. Germline V CDR1 and CDR2: SGHDT, YYEEEE. V lost 1 base to trimming and J lost 7 bases, with 9 bases between them. This chain's CDR3 is CASSLQGLNIQYF. CDR3 DNA sequence: TGTGCCAGCAGCTTGCAGGGTCTGAACATTCAGTACTTC.

This clonotype showed up many times. The chain links TRBV12-3 or TRBV12-4 to TRBJ2-7; D gene ambiguous. The CDR3 extends over 16 amino acids. V lost 4 bases and J 0 bases, leaving 16 bases between the germline ends. The CDR3 DNA sequence: TGTGCCAGCAGTTCCCCGGCGGCTACCGGCTCCTACGAGCAGTACTTC. Its translation is CASSSPAATGSYEQYF.

This clonotype was picked up a small number of times. The V gene is TRBV6-1, the J gene TRBJ2-7, with a weak D call TRBD1 (6 bases). The V end lost 8 bases, the J end lost 2 bases, and 10 bases lay between the germline ends. This CDR3 is built from 12 residues. Germline V gene data show CDR1 as MNHNS and CDR2 as SASEGT. The CDR3 sequence is CASGTNTYEQYF. In DNA form, the CDR3 reads TGTGCCAGCGGGACAAACACCTACGAGCAGTACTTC.

This clonotype turned up a few times. As DNA, the CDR3 is TGCGCCAGCAGCCTTTGGACACCGCAAGAAAACACTGAAGCTTTCTTT. It encodes CASSLWTPQENTEAFF. This chain links TRBV4-1 with TRBJ1-1, with D maybe TRBD1 (5 bases). Germline V gene lookup returns CDR1 MGHRA and CDR2 YSYEKL. The CDR3 is made up of 16 amino acids. Between the trimmed V and J ends, which lost 4 bases and 2 bases, there was a span of 17 bases.

This sequence joins TRBV7-6 and TRBJ2-5, with D hard to call. Trimming took 1 base from V and 1 from J, leaving 7 bases between them. Germline CDR1 and CDR2: SGHVS and FNYEAQ. The CDR3 extends over 14 amino acids. The CDR3, as DNA: TGTGCCAGCAGCTTAGGCCCGATCCAAGAGACCCAGTACTTC. Amino acids: CASSLGPIQETQYF.

This clonotype came up a few times. This chain links TRBV18 with TRBJ1-4, with 10 positions matching TRBD1. Germline V gives CDR1 KGHSH, CDR2 LQKENI. The V segment lost 3 bases and the J segment 2 bases; nucleotides outside the gene matches: 6. The CDR3 contains 17 residues. The CDR3: CASSPRTGGSTNEKLFF. The CDR3 DNA is TGTGCCAGCTCACCGCGGACAGGGGGTTCTACTAATGAAAAACTGTTTTTT.

The chain couples TRBV7-2 to TRBJ2-1; possibly TRBD2 for D (5 bases). This CDR3 has 12 residues. Germline V gene data show CDR1 as SGHTA and CDR2 as FQGNSA. V shed 4 bases and J shed 6 bases, with 7 bases lying between them. The CDR3 spells CASSYSGNEQFF. For the CDR3, the DNA is TGTGCCAGCAGCTACAGCGGCAATGAGCAGTTCTTC.

This clonotype came up a few times. This chain connects TRBV24-1 to TRBJ2-3; D is perhaps TRBD1 or TRBD2 (5 bases each). The CDR3 loop spans 15 amino acids. CDR1 KGHDR and CDR2 SFDVKD come from the germline V gene. V was shortened by 6 bases and J by 4 bases, with 16 bases between the two germline ends. The CDR3: CATSTGTRGPDTQYF. In DNA form, the CDR3 reads TGTGCCACCAGTACCGGGACCCGAGGACCAGATACGCAGTATTTT.

This clonotype was seen a few times. The chain couples TRBV24-1 to TRBJ1-1, with 8 bases fitting TRBD1. CDR1 is KGHDR, CDR2 SFDVKD, per germline. V was pared by 4 bases and J by 8 bases, with 8 bases of the junction left unmatched. The CDR3 length is 14 residues. The DNA for the CDR3 is TGTGCCACCAGTGACCCTGGACAGGGAAGAGAAGCTTTCTTT. Its translation is CATSDPGQGREAFF.

This chain joins TRBV7-2 and TRBJ2-3, with 7 bases identical to TRBD2. Germline lookup yields CDR1 SGHTA and CDR2 FQGNSA. V gave up 2 bases and J gave up 4 bases; unmatched junction bases: 6. There are 15 residues in the CDR3. CDR3 DNA sequence: TGTGCCAGCAGCTTATGGGCGGGAGACCCAGATACGCAGTATTTT. Translating it yields CASSLWAGDPDTQYF.

This clonotype showed up just a few times. The rearrangement links TRBV27 to TRBJ2-1; the match to TRBD1 covers 9 bases. This CDR3 has 14 amino acids. Looked up from germline, CDR1 is MNHEY and CDR2 is SMNVEV (reference sequence). V shed 5 bases, J shed 7 bases, and the junction held 6 bases outside the gene matches. The CDR3, as DNA: TGTGCCAGCAGTACAGCAGACAGGGGGAATGAGCAGTTCTTC. It is translated as CASSTADRGNEQFF.

The sample holds many counts of this clonotype. The rearrangement uses TRBV5-1 and TRBJ2-7; D may be TRBD2 (5 bases). This CDR3 has 14 residues. Germline V lookup: CDR1 SGHRS, CDR2 YFSETQ. The germline V and J ends were trimmed by 4 bases and 1 base, with 12 bases remaining between them. For the CDR3, the DNA is TGCGCCAGCAGCGCCGGACTGGCTTCCTACGAGCAGTACTTC. It encodes CASSAGLASYEQYF.